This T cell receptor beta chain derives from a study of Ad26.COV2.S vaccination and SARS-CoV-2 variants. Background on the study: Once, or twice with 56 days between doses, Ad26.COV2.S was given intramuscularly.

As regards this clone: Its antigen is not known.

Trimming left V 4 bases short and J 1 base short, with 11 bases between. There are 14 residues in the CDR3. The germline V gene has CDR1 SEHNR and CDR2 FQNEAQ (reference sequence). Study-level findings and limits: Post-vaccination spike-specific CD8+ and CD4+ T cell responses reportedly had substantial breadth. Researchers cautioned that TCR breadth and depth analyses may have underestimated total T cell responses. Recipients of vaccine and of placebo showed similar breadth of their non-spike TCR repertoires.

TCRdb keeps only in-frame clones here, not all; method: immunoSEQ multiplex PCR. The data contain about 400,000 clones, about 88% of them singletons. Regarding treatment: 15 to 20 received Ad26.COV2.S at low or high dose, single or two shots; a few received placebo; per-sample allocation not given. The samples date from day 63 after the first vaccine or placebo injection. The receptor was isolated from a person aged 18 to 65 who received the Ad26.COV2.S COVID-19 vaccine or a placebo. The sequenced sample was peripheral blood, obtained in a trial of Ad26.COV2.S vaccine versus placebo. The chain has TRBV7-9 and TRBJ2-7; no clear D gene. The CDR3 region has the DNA TGTGCCAGCAGCTCCCCCTCCGGGTCCTACGAGCAGTACTTC. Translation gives CASSSPSGSYEQYF. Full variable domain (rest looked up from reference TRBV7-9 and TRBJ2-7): DTGVSQNPRHKITKRGQNVTFRCDPISEHNRLYWYRQTLGQGPEFLTYFQNEAQLEKSRLLSDRFSAERPKGSFSTLEIQRTEQGDSAMYLCASSSPSGSYEQYFGPGTRLTVT.